Below, one TCR beta chain is given with its context. Profiled with immunoSEQ multiplex PCR; TCRdb holds only in-frame clones, not every one. Of about 200,000 clones listed, around four fifths are singletons. The sample originates from a study of blood T cell repertoires in COVID-19. What was sequenced was peripheral blood. The receptor was derived from a human donor in a cohort sampled during active COVID-19.

The DNA of the CDR3 is TGTGCCAGCAGTTTCGGAGATCCCGGGGAGCTGTTTTTT. Translating gives CASSFGDPGELFF. The chain has TRBV28 and TRBJ2-2, with D unclear. This CDR3 comprises 13 residues. Trimming left V 3 bases short and J 6 bases short, with 8 bases between. The germline gives CDR1 MDHEN, CDR2 SYDVKM.